This TCR beta chain derives from a study of cytomegalovirus exposure and HLA in healthy donors. Study-level background: About 80 million unique TCRs from HLA-typed donors made up an early data release.

This clone turned up a few times. Its cognate antigen is unknown. PCR primers comprised 60 Vbeta and 13 Jbeta primers. Assay: immunoSEQ multiplex PCR; the TCRdb copy retains only in-frame clones and omits some. The sample includes 120,000 to 150,000 clones, approximately 79% of them seen just once. Study-wide findings and caveats: A later look showed TCR association rates differing by HLA locus, highest for DRB1 and lowest for HLA-C. It was shown in a later analysis that HLA-associated TCR beta chains were more clonally expanded than other, equally common chains. Being productive about 87% or about 30% of the time was typical of most TCR beta V segments in an earlier analysis.

The V gene lost 2 bases and the J gene lost 6 bases, with 11 bases spanning the gap. CDR3 size: 14 residues. CDR1 is SGHRS, CDR2 YFSETQ, per germline. The clonotype comes from a woman in her 30s in good health and CMV-seronegative. The chain combines TRBV5-1 with TRBJ1-4, with D maybe TRBD1 (6 bases). The sequenced sample consisted of PBMCs. CDR3 region: CASSFGGFDEKLFF. CDR3 nucleotide sequence: TGCGCCAGCAGCTTTGGGGGCTTTGATGAAAAACTGTTTTTT.